This T cell receptor (beta chain) was recovered during a study of human T cells and chemical hapten exposure. Looking at the study overall: DPC (0.01%) was patch tested on the upper back and read at 6 days. Small pooled library volume differences mainly caused per-sample TCR yield variation. General study results and limits: Donor immune responses may differ from healthy people's, since all donors had alopecia.

Time point denoted: patch test 1, 2 weeks after DPC sensitization. Treatment: therapeutic diphenylcyclopropenone sensitization with weekly scalp DPC. Every patch test was put on after a blood sample was taken. Trimming stripped 3 bases from V and 8 bases from J, with 10 bases between. The germline CDR1 and CDR2 sequences are SGHAT and FQNNGV. The CDR3 runs 13 residues. TCRdb fed the RACE reads into MiXCR, producing one record per CDR3 protein. The sample has 45,000 to 70,000 distinct CDR3 sequences; about a tenth are singletons. Worth noting for this clonotype: The antigen is undetermined.

The chain recombines TRBV11-2 with TRBJ2-2; D remains unclear. The specimen was whole blood, collected in connection with sensitization to the hapten diphenylcyclopropenone (DPC). This clonotype originated in a woman aged 40 to 55 with alopecia areata. Some clones in this sample may be carry-over from other donors' samples. DNA for the CDR3: TGTGCCAGCAGCTTCGATCGGGCTGGGGAGCTGTTTTTT. Translated: CASSFDRAGELFF.